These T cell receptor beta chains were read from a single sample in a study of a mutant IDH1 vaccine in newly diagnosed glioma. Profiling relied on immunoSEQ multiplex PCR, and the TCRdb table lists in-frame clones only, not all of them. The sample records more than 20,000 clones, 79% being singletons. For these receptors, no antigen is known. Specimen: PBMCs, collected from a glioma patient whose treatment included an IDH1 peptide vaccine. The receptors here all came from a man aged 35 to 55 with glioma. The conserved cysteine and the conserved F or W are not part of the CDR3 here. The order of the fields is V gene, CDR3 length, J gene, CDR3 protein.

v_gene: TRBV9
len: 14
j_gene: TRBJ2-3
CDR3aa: ASSVVSSGSTDTQY

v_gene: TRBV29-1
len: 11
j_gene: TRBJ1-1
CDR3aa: SVFGSGGPEAF

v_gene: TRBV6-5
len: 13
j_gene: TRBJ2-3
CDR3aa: ASTAAGGAADTQY

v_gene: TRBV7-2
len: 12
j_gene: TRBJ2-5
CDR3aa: ASSRSRSKETQY

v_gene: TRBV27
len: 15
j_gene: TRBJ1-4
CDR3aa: ASSLSRRDGGGEKLF

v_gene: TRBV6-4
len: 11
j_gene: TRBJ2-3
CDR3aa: ASSDSGADTQY

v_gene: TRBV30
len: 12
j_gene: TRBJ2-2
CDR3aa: AWKGGRNTGELF

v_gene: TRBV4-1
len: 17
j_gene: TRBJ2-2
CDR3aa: ASSHLTTDRERSTGELF

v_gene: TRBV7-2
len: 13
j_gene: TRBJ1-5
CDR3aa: ASGHHERVGQPQH

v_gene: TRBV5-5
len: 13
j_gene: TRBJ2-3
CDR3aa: ASSPPGGETDTQY

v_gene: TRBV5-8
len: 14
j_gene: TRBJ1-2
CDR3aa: ASSRGGQGRGYGYT

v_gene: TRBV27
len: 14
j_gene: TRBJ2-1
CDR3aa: ASSLSYGARNNEQF

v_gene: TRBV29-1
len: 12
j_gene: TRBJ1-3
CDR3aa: SVGGTASGNTIY

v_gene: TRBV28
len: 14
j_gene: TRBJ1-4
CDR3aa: ASSLPPGLDNEKLF

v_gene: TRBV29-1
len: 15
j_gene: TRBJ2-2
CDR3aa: SVEGVGSGRADGELF

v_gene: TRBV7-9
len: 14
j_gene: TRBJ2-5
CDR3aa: ASSPSLVGREETQY

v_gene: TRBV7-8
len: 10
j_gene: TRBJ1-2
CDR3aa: ASSLDATYRF

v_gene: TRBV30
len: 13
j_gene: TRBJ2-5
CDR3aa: AWRGGGRRWETQY

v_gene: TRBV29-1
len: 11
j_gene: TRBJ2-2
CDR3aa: SVRTGNTGELF

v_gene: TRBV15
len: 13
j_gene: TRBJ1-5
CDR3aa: ATSRVGSANQPQH

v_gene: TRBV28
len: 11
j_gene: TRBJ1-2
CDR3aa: ASTPDYNYGYT

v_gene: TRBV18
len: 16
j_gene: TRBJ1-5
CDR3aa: ASSPGEQTRYSNQPQH

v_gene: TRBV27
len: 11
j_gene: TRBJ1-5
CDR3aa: ASGDRGVQPQH

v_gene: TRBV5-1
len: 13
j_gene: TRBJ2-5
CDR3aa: ASSLGLAGEETQY

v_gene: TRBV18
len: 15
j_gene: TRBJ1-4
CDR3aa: ASSPRGGGLGNEKLF

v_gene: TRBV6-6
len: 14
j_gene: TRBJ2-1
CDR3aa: ASSALGGRADNEQF

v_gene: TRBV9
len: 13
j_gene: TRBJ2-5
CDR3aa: ASSVDEGSRETQY

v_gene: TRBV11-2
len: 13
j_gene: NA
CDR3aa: ASSLRGTSGYEQY

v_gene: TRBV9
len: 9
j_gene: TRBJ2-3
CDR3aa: ASSVGDTQY

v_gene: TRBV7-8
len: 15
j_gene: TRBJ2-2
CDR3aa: ASSPEPGQQNTGELF

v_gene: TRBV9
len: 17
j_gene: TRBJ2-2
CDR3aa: ASSVGPTSGIPGTGELF

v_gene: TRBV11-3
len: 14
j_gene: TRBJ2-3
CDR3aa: ASSADREGVLNTQY

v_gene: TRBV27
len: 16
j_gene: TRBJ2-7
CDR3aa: ASSLGAASGRESYEQY

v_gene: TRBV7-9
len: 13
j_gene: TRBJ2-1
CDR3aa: ASSFASVLVGEQF

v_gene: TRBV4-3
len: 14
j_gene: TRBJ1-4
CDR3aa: ASSRALQGAGEKLF

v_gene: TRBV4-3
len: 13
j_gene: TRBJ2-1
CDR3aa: ASSQSWGEGYEQF

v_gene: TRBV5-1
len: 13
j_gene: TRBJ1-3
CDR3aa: ASSLDGGSGNTIY

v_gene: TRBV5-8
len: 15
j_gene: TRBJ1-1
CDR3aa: ASSKGQGPYVNTEAF

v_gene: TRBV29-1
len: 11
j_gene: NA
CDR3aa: SVEMTGTYEQY

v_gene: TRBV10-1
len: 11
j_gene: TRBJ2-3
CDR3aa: ASSASRPDTQY

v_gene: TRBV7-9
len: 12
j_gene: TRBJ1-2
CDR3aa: ASSSLTGGSGYT

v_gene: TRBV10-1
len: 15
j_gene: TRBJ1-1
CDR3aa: ASTASRGGHRNTEAF

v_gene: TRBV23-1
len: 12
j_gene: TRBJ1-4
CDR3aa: ASPRDEVWGKLF

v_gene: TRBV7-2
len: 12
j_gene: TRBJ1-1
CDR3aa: ASSLSTRRTEAF

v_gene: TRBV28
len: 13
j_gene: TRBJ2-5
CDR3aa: ASRTTGREGETQY